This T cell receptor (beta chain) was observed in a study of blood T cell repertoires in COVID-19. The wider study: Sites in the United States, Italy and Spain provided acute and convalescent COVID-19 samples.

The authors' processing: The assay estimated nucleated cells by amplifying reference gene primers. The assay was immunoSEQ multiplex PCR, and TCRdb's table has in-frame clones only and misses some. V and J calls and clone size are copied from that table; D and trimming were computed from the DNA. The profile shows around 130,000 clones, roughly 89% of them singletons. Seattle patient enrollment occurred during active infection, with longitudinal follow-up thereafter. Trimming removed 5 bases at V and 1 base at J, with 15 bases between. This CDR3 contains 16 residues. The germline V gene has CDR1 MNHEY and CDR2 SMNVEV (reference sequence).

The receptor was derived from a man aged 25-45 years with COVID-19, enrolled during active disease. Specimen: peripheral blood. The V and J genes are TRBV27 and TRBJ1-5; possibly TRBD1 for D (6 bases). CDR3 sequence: CASSVTRGPSNQPQHF. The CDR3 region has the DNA TGTGCCAGCAGTGTGACCAGGGGCCCAAGCAATCAGCCCCAGCATTTT.